This is a list of T cell receptor beta chains from one sample in a study of metastatic and nonmetastatic thyroid tumors. TCRdb re-called the PCR reads with MiXCR. The repertoire holds tens of thousands of clones, 15% to 20% seen once, with 22% in the top ten. The sample taken for sequencing was blood. The source of these receptors is a female donor with papillary thyroid cancer or a benign thyroid nodule (not recorded which). Some clones in this sample may be carry-over from other donors' samples. Both conserved end residues are part of each CDR3. The D gene is left open where the match is weak. A clone size is listed for some rows: how often the clone was seen (once, few, many), or a class if it is expanded.

D,size,V,J,CDR3,DNA
NA,NA,TRBV20-1,TRBJ2-1,CSARDSRGKGNEQFF,TGCAGTGCTAGGGATAGCAGGGGTAAGGGGAATGAGCAGTTCTTC
NA,NA,TRBV5-1,TRBJ2-7,CASISHSAGEGEQYF,TGCGCCAGCATCTCTCACAGCGCCGGGGAAGGTGAGCAGTACTTC
NA,NA,TRBV2,TRBJ1-2,CASSEGFNYGYTF,TGTGCCAGCAGTGAGGGATTTAACTATGGCTACACCTTC
NA,NA,TRBV6-1,TRBJ2-7,CASSPRGLSSYEQYF,TGTGCCAGCTCACCCCGGGGTCTTAGCTCCTACGAGCAGTACTTC
NA,NA,TRBV12-3/TRBV12-4,TRBJ1-5,CASSGGGGGNQPQHF,TGTGCCAGTTCTGGGGGAGGCGGAGGCAATCAGCCCCAGCATTTT
NA,few,TRBV6-1,TRBJ1-1,CASSEGDRKRHWNTEAFF,TGTGCCAGCAGTGAAGGGGATAGGAAGAGACACTGGAACACTGAAGCTTTCTTT
TRBD2,many,TRBV5-4,TRBJ2-5,CASSLKRDYQETQYF,TGTGCCAGCAGCTTGAAGCGGGACTACCAAGAGACCCAGTACTTC
NA,many,TRBV7-6,TRBJ2-2,CASSLLGNTGELFF,TGTGCCAGCAGCTTATTAGGGAACACCGGGGAGCTGTTTTTT
NA,many,TRBV24-1,TRBJ1-1,CATSPPPQGTNTEAFF,TGTGCCACCAGTCCTCCCCCGCAGGGGACGAACACTGAAGCTTTCTTT
NA,NA,TRBV20-1,TRBJ1-2,CSARDGREEGYTF,TGCAGTGCTAGAGATGGGAGGGAGGAAGGCTACACCTTC
NA,few,TRBV27,TRBJ2-2,CASSLIGTGELFF,TGTGCCAGCAGTTTAATTGGGACCGGGGAGCTGTTTTTT
NA,NA,TRBV24-1,TRBJ2-3,CATSDLRAATDTQYF,TGTGCCACCAGTGATTTGAGGGCCGCCACAGATACGCAGTATTTT
TRBD1,many,TRBV4-1,TRBJ2-7,CASSQEEGQRGLEQYF,TGCGCCAGCAGCCAAGAAGAAGGACAAAGGGGGCTCGAGCAGTACTTC
TRBD1,NA,TRBV30,TRBJ2-7,CAWTGGHEQYF,TGTGCCTGGACAGGGGGCCACGAGCAGTACTTC
NA,many,TRBV27,TRBJ1-1,CASSLDRFDTEAFF,TGTGCCAGCAGTTTAGACAGGTTTGATACTGAAGCTTTCTTT
TRBD1,many,TRBV10-2,TRBJ1-2,CASSESSTGGGGYTF,TGCGCCAGCAGTGAGTCCTCCACAGGGGGCGGGGGCTACACCTTC
TRBD1,many,TRBV5-5,TRBJ1-5,CASSANGQGNQPQHF,TGTGCCAGCAGCGCGAACGGACAGGGTAATCAGCCCCAGCATTTT
TRBD1,few,TRBV12-3/TRBV12-4,TRBJ2-2,CASSLGQPGELFF,TGTGCCAGCAGTCTGGGACAGCCCGGGGAGCTGTTTTTT
NA,many,TRBV27,TRBJ1-5,CASSPRFLSNQPQHF,TGTGCCAGCAGTCCCCGGTTTCTTAGCAATCAGCCCCAGCATTTT
TRBD1,few,TRBV3-1,TRBJ1-4,CASSQDIWTGRTNEKLFF,TGTGCCAGCAGCCAAGATATTTGGACAGGGAGGACTAATGAAAAACTGTTTTTT
NA,many,TRBV19,TRBJ2-3,CASSIVGPGDTQYF,TGTGCCAGTAGTATCGTGGGGCCTGGAGATACGCAGTATTTT
TRBD2,many,TRBV30,TRBJ2-7,CAWSVSAGGYEQYF,TGTGCCTGGAGTGTATCGGCGGGAGGCTACGAGCAGTACTTC
NA,NA,TRBV6-1,TRBJ1-2,CASAGNHVYTF,TGTGCCAGCGCAGGGAACCATGTCTACACCTTC
TRBD1,NA,TRBV7-9,TRBJ1-6,CASSPRQGDNSPLHF,TGTGCCAGCAGCCCCAGACAGGGGGATAATTCACCCCTCCACTTT
TRBD2,few,TRBV5-1,TRBJ2-2,CASTTSGLAGELFF,TGCGCCAGCACGACTAGCGGGTTAGCCGGGGAGCTGTTTTTT
NA,many,TRBV27,TRBJ1-1,CASSLMEYTEAFF,TGTGCCAGCAGTTTGATGGAATACACTGAAGCTTTCTTT
NA,many,TRBV29-1,TRBJ2-7,CSVVRDGYEQYF,TGCAGCGTTGTGCGGGATGGCTACGAGCAGTACTTC